The 3 T cell receptor beta chains reported below all come from one sample, sequenced in a study of shared clonotypes between healthy human individuals. Naive CD8 cells lacked CD45RO and underwent positive selection for CCR7, leaving out terminally differentiated effector memory CD45RA+ cells. TCRdb keeps only in-frame clones here, not all; method: immunoSEQ multiplex PCR. The repertoire includes about 2 million clones, roughly 95% of them detected once, and roughly 1% sits in the top ten. The source material was naive CD8+ T cells sorted from blood. All receptors come from a man aged 18-30 years in good health.

The rearrangement joins TRBV6-5 to TRBJ2-7; possible D gene TRBD1, 6 bases. This CDR3 has 11 amino acids. V lost 2 bases, J lost 11 bases, and 10 bases lay in between. Germline CDR1 MNHEY, CDR2 SVGAGI. The CDR3 here is CASSYQQGEYF. For the CDR3, the DNA is TGTGCCAGCAGTTACCAACAGGGAGAGTACTTC.

The genes are TRBV7-9 and TRBJ2-2; 8 bases are a match to TRBD2. The trim removed 9 bases at V and 7 bases at J, leaving 7 bases unmatched. The CDR3 spans 13 residues. Looked up from germline, CDR1 is SEHNR and CDR2 is FQNEAQ (reference sequence). Written as DNA, the CDR3 is TGTGCCAGTACGGGAGGGCGAAACGGGGAGCTGTTTTTT. It yields the protein CASTGGRNGELFF.

V and J are TRBV5-4 and TRBJ2-5; D may be TRBD2 (6 bases). Germline assignment: CDR1 SGHNT and CDR2 YYREEE (reference sequence). V lost 5 bases and J 2 bases, leaving 16 bases between the germline ends. The CDR3 sequence is 15 residues long. Here the CDR3 DNA reads TGTGCCAGCAGAGTCTACGGGGGACCTCAAGAGACCCAGTACTTC. Residues: CASRVYGGPQETQYF.